This TCR beta chain is from a study of T cells after yellow fever vaccination. Study-level points and caveats: Reappearance after the booster was seen for most primary-vaccination clones, at around 95% CD4 and 80% to 90% CD8.

This CDR3 is built from 15 residues. V was pared by 0 bases and J by 12 bases, with 16 bases between. Per germline, CDR1 SGHRS and CDR2 YFSETQ. This clonotype was counted only a few times. Its antigen is unidentified. Production of TCR cDNA was by 5'RACE template switching, which also added a universal primer site and UMIs. TCRdb recomputed calls from the 5' RACE reads with MiXCR, one row per CDR3 protein. The data show some 670,000 distinct CDR3 sequences, 12% seen once. V usage is TRBV5-1 and J usage is TRBJ2-6, with D perhaps matching TRBD2 (6 bases). The TCR originated in a man between 25 and 39 years old who received the YFV17D yellow fever vaccine. The material was PBMCs, obtained on the day of the yellow fever booster vaccination. CDR3 region: CASSLGVEGLGVLTF. The CDR3 coding sequence is TGCGCCAGCAGCTTGGGAGTCGAGGGACTCGGCGTCCTGACTTTC. Full variable domain (missing parts from reference TRBV5-1 and TRBJ2-6): KAGVTQTPRYLIKTRGQQVTLSCSPISGHRSVSWYQQTPGQGLQFLFEYFSETQRNKGNFPGRFSGRQFSNSRSEMNVSTLELGDSALYLCASSLGVEGLGVLTFGAGSRLTVL.